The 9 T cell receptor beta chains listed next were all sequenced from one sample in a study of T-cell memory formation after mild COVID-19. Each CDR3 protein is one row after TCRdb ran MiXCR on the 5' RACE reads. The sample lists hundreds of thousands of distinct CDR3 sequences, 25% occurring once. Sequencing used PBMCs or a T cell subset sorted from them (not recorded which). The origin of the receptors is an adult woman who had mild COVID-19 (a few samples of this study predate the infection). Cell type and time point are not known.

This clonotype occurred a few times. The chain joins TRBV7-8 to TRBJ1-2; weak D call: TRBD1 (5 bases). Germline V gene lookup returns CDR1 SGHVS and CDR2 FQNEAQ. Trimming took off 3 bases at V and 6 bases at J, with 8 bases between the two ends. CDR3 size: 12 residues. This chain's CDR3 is CASSFSRDGYTF. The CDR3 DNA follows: TGTGCCAGCAGCTTCTCCAGGGATGGCTACACCTTC.

The CDR3 DNA reads as TGCGCCAGCAGCCAAGACAGGGGTTCTGGAAACACCATATATTTT. It translates to CASSQDRGSGNTIYF. The rearrangement joins TRBV4-3 to TRBJ1-3; possibly TRBD1 for D (6 bases). Trimming took off 0 bases at V and 1 base at J, with 7 bases between the two ends. Germline V gene lookup returns CDR1 LGHNA and CDR2 YSLEER. The CDR3 covers 15 residues.

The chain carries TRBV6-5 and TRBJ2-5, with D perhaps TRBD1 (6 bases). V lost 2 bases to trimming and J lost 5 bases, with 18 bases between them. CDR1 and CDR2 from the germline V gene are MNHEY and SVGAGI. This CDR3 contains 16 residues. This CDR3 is CASSYPSETGEETQYF. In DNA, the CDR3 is TGTGCCAGCAGTTACCCGTCAGAGACAGGCGAGGAGACCCAGTACTTC.

CDR3 loop: CASSPRLLSYNEQFF. The CDR3 bases are TGTGCCAGCAGTCCCAGATTACTTTCCTACAATGAGCAGTTCTTC. The chain has TRBV6-2 or TRBV6-3 and TRBJ2-1; D ambiguous. Germline CDR1 is MNHEY and CDR2 is SVGEGT. Deletions cut 5 bases from V and 1 base from J, with 12 bases between. The CDR3 has 15 amino acids.

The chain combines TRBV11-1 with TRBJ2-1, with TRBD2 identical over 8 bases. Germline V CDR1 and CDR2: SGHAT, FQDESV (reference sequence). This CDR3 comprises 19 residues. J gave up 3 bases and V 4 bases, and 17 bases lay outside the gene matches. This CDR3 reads CASSSSRSGGHQVYNEQFF. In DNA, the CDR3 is TGTGCCAGCAGCTCCTCGAGGAGCGGGGGCCATCAGGTCTACAATGAGCAGTTCTTC.

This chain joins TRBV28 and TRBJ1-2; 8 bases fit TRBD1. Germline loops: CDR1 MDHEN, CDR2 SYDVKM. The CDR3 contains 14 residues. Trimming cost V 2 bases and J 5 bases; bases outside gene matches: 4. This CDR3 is CASSLRTGGYGYTF. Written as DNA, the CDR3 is TGTGCCAGCAGTTTACGTACAGGGGGATATGGCTACACCTTC.

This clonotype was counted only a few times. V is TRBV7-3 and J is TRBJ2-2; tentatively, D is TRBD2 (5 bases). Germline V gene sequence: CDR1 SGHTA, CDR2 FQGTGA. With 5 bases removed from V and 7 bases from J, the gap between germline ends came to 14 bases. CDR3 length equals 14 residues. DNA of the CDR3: TGTGCCAGCAGCGAGGACGGAAGCGGCGGGGAGCTGTTTTTT. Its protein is CASSEDGSGGELFF.

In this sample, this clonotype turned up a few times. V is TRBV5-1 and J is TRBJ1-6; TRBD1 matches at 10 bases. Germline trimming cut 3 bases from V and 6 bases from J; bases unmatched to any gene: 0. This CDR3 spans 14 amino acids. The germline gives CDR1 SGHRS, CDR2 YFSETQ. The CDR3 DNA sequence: TGCGCCAGCAGCTGGGACAGGGGTAATTCACCCCTCCACTTT. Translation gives CASSWDRGNSPLHF. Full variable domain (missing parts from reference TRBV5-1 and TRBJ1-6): KAGVTQTPRYLIKTRGQQVTLSCSPISGHRSVSWYQQTPGQGLQFLFEYFSETQRNKGNFPGRFSGRQFSNSRSEMNVSTLELGDSALYLCASSWDRGNSPLHFGNGTRLTVT.

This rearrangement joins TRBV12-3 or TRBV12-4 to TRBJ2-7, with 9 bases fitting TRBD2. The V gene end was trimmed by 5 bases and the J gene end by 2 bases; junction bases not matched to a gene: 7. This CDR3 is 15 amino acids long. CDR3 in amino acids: CASSHSGRGTYEQYF. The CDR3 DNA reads TGTGCCAGCAGTCATAGCGGGAGAGGCACCTACGAGCAGTACTTC.